This TCR beta chain was sequenced in a study of T cell changes during pregnancy in multiple sclerosis. TCRdb keeps only in-frame clones here, not all; method: immunoSEQ multiplex PCR. The sample includes around 77,000 clones, roughly 91% of them seen just once. Trimming cost V 5 bases and J 13 bases; bases outside gene matches: 10. CDR1 LNHDA and CDR2 SQIVND come from the germline V gene (reference sequence). The CDR3 loop spans 13 amino acids. This TCR derives from a female donor in good health, enrolled as a control in a pregnancy study. The chain recombines TRBV19 with TRBJ1-4; 7 bases are a match to TRBD1. Sequences were derived from peripheral blood, sampled in the third trimester of pregnancy. CDR3 sequence reads: CASSQGGEAVLFF. The CDR3 DNA is TGTGCCAGTAGTCAGGGGGGAGAGGCAGTACTGTTTTTT.